These 30 T cell receptor beta chains originate from one sample sequenced in a study of blood T cell repertoires in COVID-19. Measured with immunoSEQ multiplex PCR; TCRdb has only the in-frame clones, and not every one. Among roughly 200,000 clones, 65% to 90% were seen once, and the ten largest hold 3.8%. Sequenced material: PBMCs or T cells enriched from blood (not recorded which). The receptor set was obtained from a woman in her 40s with acute COVID-19.

CDR3 DNA: TGTGCCAGCAGCTTAACCGCCCGAGGTGATGAAAAACTGTTTTTT. Translated: CASSLTARGDEKLFF. The rearrangement links TRBV11-1 to TRBJ1-4; unclear D gene. Germline V CDR1 and CDR2: SGHAT, FQDESV (reference sequence). V lost 2 bases, J lost 6 bases, and 13 bases lay in between. The CDR3 has 15 residues.

This clone was counted between two and nine times. The V and J genes are TRBV30 and TRBJ1-5, with D possibly TRBD1 on 5 matching bases. The CDR3 is 15 amino acids. V was cut by 5 bases and J by 0 bases, with 14 bases left in between. Germline CDR1 and CDR2: GTSNPN and SVGIG (reference sequence). The CDR3 is CAWSEGVNSNQPQHF. CDR3 nucleotides: TGTGCCTGGTCTGAAGGGGTGAATAGCAATCAGCCCCAGCATTTT.

The chain recombines TRBV3-1 (or the pseudogene TRBV3-2) with TRBJ2-3; 9 bases line up with TRBD2. Germline assignment: CDR1 LGHDT and CDR2 YNNKEL (reference sequence). The CDR3 has 15 amino acids. V gave up 1 base and J gave up 5 bases; unmatched junction bases: 4. The CDR3, as DNA: TGTGCCAGCAGCCAAGGACTAGCGGTCGGAGATACGCAGTATTTT. Translated: CASSQGLAVGDTQYF.

The V gene is TRBV11-2, the J gene TRBJ2-1; 8 positions agree with TRBD2. Unmatched junction bases numbered 11, after V lost 5 bases and J lost 8 bases. This CDR3 is 15 amino acids long. Germline CDR1 and CDR2: SGHAT and FQNNGV. The CDR3 loop is CASSASGSLEDEQFF. CDR3 sequence (DNA): TGTGCCAGCAGCGCTAGCGGGTCCTTAGAGGATGAGCAGTTCTTC.

V gene TRBV27 combines with J gene TRBJ2-5; TRBD2 matches 9 bases. Looked up from germline, CDR1 is MNHEY and CDR2 is SMNVEV (reference sequence). V was clipped by 5 bases and J by 5 bases; unmatched bases: 12. This CDR3 is 16 amino acids long. CDR3 in DNA: TGTGCCAGCAGTACTCAGCGGGAGGTATTGAGGGAGACCCAGTACTTC. Translation: CASSTQREVLRETQYF.

The CDR3 DNA is TGTGCCAGCAGCCAGGGGCCGAAGTTTACTGAAGCTTTCTTT. Protein: CASSQGPKFTEAFF. V and J are TRBV3-1 (or the pseudogene TRBV3-2) and TRBJ1-1; weak D call: TRBD1 (5 bases). The length of the CDR3 is 14 residues. CDR1 is LGHDT, CDR2 YNNKEL, per germline (reference sequence). V was clipped by 3 bases and J by 5 bases, with 13 bases between them.

The J gene is TRBJ2-2, the V gene TRBV18; 8 bases are a match to TRBD2. Germline loops: CDR1 KGHSH, CDR2 LQKENI. The CDR3 is made up of 16 amino acids. After removal of 1 base from V and 8 bases from J, the junction contained 9 bases not matched to a gene. The CDR3 DNA sequence: TGTGCCAGCTCACCACAACTAGCGGTGCTCGAGGGGGAGCTGTTTTTT. It encodes CASSPQLAVLEGELFF.

The rearrangement links TRBV27 to TRBJ2-2; TRBD1 aligns across 7 bases. Germline-derived CDR1 and CDR2 are MNHEY and SMNVEV (reference sequence). The CDR3 has 15 residues. V was clipped by 6 bases and J by 4 bases; unmatched bases: 8. CDR3 coding DNA: TGTGCCAGCAGCGAGACAGGGATTAGCACCGGGGAGCTGTTTTTT. It codes for CASSETGISTGELFF.

The chain couples TRBV11-3 to TRBJ1-2, with D maybe TRBD1 (5 bases). Looked up from germline, CDR1 is SGHNT and CDR2 is YENEEA. The V end was cut by 5 bases, the J end by 1 base, with 17 bases between. The length of the CDR3 is 16 residues. The CDR3 loop is CASSPRQSANNYGYTF. In DNA form, the CDR3 reads TGTGCCAGCAGCCCCCGACAGTCGGCGAATAACTATGGCTACACCTTC.

The chain recombines TRBV28 with TRBJ1-2; D is uncertain. The germline V and J ends were trimmed by 1 base and 5 bases, with 11 bases remaining between them. CDR1 MDHEN and CDR2 SYDVKM come from the germline V gene. The CDR3 extends over 14 amino acids. In DNA, the CDR3 is TGTGCCAGCAGTTTATCGGAGGCCCCATATGGCTACACCTTC. It yields the protein CASSLSEAPYGYTF.

The rearrangement uses TRBV7-8 and TRBJ1-6; D might be TRBD1 (6 bases). The CDR3 is made up of 15 amino acids. The V end was cut by 5 bases, the J end by 4 bases, with 12 bases between. Germline V gene sequence: CDR1 SGHVS, CDR2 FQNEAQ. DNA for the CDR3: TGTGCCAGCAGCAAATTGACAGGTTATAATTCACCCCTCCACTTT. This gives the protein CASSKLTGYNSPLHF.

V gene TRBV9 combines with J gene TRBJ1-3; D gene unclear. Trimming removed 0 bases at V and 0 bases at J, with 13 bases between. Germline V gene data show CDR1 as SGDLS and CDR2 as YYNGEE. This CDR3 spans 17 amino acids. DNA for the CDR3: TGTGCCAGCAGCGTAGGGGCTCTCGGGGTCTCTGGAAACACCATATATTTT. This codes for CASSVGALGVSGNTIYF.

The V gene is TRBV29-1, the J gene TRBJ2-3; 8 bases line up with TRBD2. In germline, CDR1 is SQVTM, CDR2 ANQGSEA. The CDR3 consists of 14 residues. V shed 4 bases and J 4 bases; nucleotides not matched to a gene: 7. The CDR3 protein is CSVARGGRADTQYF. The CDR3 coding sequence is TGCAGCGTTGCTCGGGGGGGACGGGCAGATACGCAGTATTTT.

The rearrangement joins TRBV3-1 (or the pseudogene TRBV3-2) to TRBJ2-7, with a tentative D call TRBD2 (6 bases). This CDR3 contains 19 residues. V was cut by 0 bases and J by 3 bases, with 24 bases left in between. Germline V gene sequence: CDR1 LGHDT, CDR2 YNNKEL (reference sequence). The CDR3 DNA reads TGTGCCAGCAGCCAAGATAGGCTACTAATGTGGGACTCGTTCTACGAGCAGTACTTC. It encodes CASSQDRLLMWDSFYEQYF.

The rearrangement links TRBV24-1 to TRBJ2-1, with 8 bases that match TRBD2. CDR1 and CDR2 (germline): KGHDR, SFDVKD. V trimming: 2 bases; J trimming: 3 bases; junction bases outside the gene matches: 14. The CDR3 has 19 amino acids. The CDR3 is CATSDSTTTTSALYNEQFF. The CDR3 DNA follows: TGTGCCACCAGTGATTCAACTACAACGACTAGCGCACTCTACAATGAGCAGTTCTTC.

The J gene is TRBJ2-7, the V gene TRBV7-9; 9 nucleotides line up with TRBD2. Germline V gives CDR1 SEHNR, CDR2 FQNEAQ (reference sequence). V dropped 8 bases and J dropped 5; count of bases not matched to a gene: 7. This CDR3 has 13 amino acids. The CDR3 nucleotides read TGTGCCAGCCGGAATAGCGGGAGCCACGAGCAGTACTTC. Translating it yields CASRNSGSHEQYF.

The V gene is TRBV27, the J gene TRBJ2-1; 9 bases agree with TRBD2. CDR3 length equals 15 residues. V was clipped by 6 bases and J by 5 bases; unmatched bases: 8. Germline V gives CDR1 MNHEY, CDR2 SMNVEV (reference sequence). The CDR3 coding sequence is TGTGCCAGCAGGCCGGGACTAGCAGAGCACAATGAGCAGTTCTTC. Amino acids: CASRPGLAEHNEQFF.

The chain links TRBV6-2 or TRBV6-3 to TRBJ1-6; 7 bases agree with TRBD1. J lost 7 bases, V lost 6 bases, and 3 bases had no gene match. This CDR3 region has 13 residues. Per germline, CDR1 MNHEY and CDR2 SVGEGT. In DNA, the CDR3 is TGTGCCAGCAGCGGGACAGTGAATTCACCCCTCCACTTT. This gives the protein CASSGTVNSPLHF.

V and J are TRBV5-8 and TRBJ1-5; 7 nucleotides match TRBD1. CDR3 length: 15 residues. The V gene's germline CDR1 is SGHTS and CDR2 YDEGEE. Trimming removed 4 bases from V and 0 bases from J; junction bases left unmatched: 4. CDR3 sequence reads: CASSRGQHSNQPQHF. CDR3 DNA: TGTGCCAGCAGCAGGGGACAGCATAGCAATCAGCCCCAGCATTTT.

The chain is built from TRBV11-2 and TRBJ1-1; D unclear. Trimming stripped 2 bases from V and 0 bases from J, with 10 bases between. Germline CDR1 is SGHAT and CDR2 is FQNNGV. The CDR3 contains 15 residues. The CDR3 reads CASSLLSIMNTEAFF. The CDR3 nucleotides read TGTGCCAGCAGCTTATTGTCAATCATGAACACTGAAGCTTTCTTT.

The V gene is TRBV6-5, the J gene TRBJ2-1, with D possibly matching TRBD2 (6 bases). Germline V CDR1 and CDR2: MNHEY, SVGAGI. V was pared by 9 bases and J by 13 bases, with 19 bases between. The CDR3 consists of 12 residues. The CDR3 loop is CASRSRRERQFF. DNA of the CDR3: TGTGCCAGTCGATCCCGACGGGAGCGACAGTTCTTC.

The J gene is TRBJ2-2, the V gene TRBV2; 9 bases match TRBD1. The CDR3 runs to 16 residues. Germline V CDR1 and CDR2: SNHLY, FYNNEI. The trim removed 6 bases at V and 0 bases at J, leaving 5 bases unmatched. This chain's CDR3 is CASRKGTGSNTGELFF. Written as DNA, the CDR3 is TGTGCCAGCAGGAAGGGGACAGGGTCGAACACCGGGGAGCTGTTTTTT.

This chain links TRBV5-5 with TRBJ1-6; 10 nucleotides agree with TRBD1. CDR3 length: 15 residues. Germline V gene data show CDR1 as SGHKS and CDR2 as YYEKEE (reference sequence). Trimming took 2 bases from V and 7 from J; bases not matched to a gene: 3. CDR3 sequence: CASSLMGQGNSPLHF. The CDR3 DNA follows: TGTGCCAGCAGCTTAATGGGACAGGGGAATTCACCCCTCCACTTT.

This sequence joins TRBV27 and TRBJ2-7; TRBD1 matches 7 bases. The CDR3 is 15 amino acids. The V gene's germline CDR1 is MNHEY and CDR2 SMNVEV (reference sequence). Trimming cost V 6 bases and J 0 bases; bases outside gene matches: 8. DNA of the CDR3: TGTGCCAGCAGGAGAACAGGGGCGTACTCCTACGAGCAGTACTTC. Translation: CASRRTGAYSYEQYF.

This chain links TRBV15 with TRBJ1-4, with unresolved D. This CDR3 has 15 residues. V dropped 3 bases and J dropped 8 bases, with 16 bases sitting between them. Germline loops: CDR1 LNHNV, CDR2 YYDKDF (reference sequence). The CDR3 DNA reads TGTGCCACCAGCAGGGACTTCATGGGGTCGGAAAAACTGTTTTTT. It is translated as CATSRDFMGSEKLFF.

V and J are TRBV27 and TRBJ2-7; D possibly corresponds to TRBD1 (5 bases). V lost 6 bases and J lost 5, with 11 bases in between. This CDR3 comprises 12 residues. The germline V gene has CDR1 MNHEY and CDR2 SMNVEV (reference sequence). The CDR3: CASRGAGHEQYF. The DNA for the CDR3 is TGTGCCAGCAGAGGGGCCGGTCACGAGCAGTACTTC.

V gene TRBV28 combines with J gene TRBJ2-1, with D possibly matching TRBD2 (5 bases). The V gene lost 2 bases and the J gene lost 13 bases, with 15 bases spanning the gap. Germline values: CDR1 MDHEN, CDR2 SYDVKM. The CDR3 extends over 13 amino acids. The DNA of the CDR3 is TGTGCCAGCAGTTTAGTGAGCCCGGGATACCAGTTCTTC. Amino acids: CASSLVSPGYQFF.

V usage is TRBV27 and J usage is TRBJ2-7; 8 bases match TRBD1. Germline V gives CDR1 MNHEY, CDR2 SMNVEV (reference sequence). After removal of 4 bases from V and 2 bases from J, the junction contained 7 bases not matched to a gene. This CDR3 spans 15 amino acids. The CDR3 protein is CASSSGQGLPYEQYF. In DNA form, the CDR3 reads TGTGCCAGCAGTTCCGGACAGGGCCTCCCCTACGAGCAGTACTTC.

The chain uses TRBV6-5 and TRBJ1-1; D is undetermined. Trimming shortened V by 8 bases and J by 1 base, and 11 bases separated the two germline ends. This CDR3 comprises 13 residues. Germline loops: CDR1 MNHEY, CDR2 SVGAGI. CDR3 sequence reads: CASGLSGNTEAFF. The CDR3 nucleotides are TGTGCCAGCGGGCTGAGTGGGAACACTGAAGCTTTCTTT.

The chain carries TRBV27 and TRBJ2-1; 12 nucleotides align to TRBD1. Germline V gene data show CDR1 as MNHEY and CDR2 as SMNVEV (reference sequence). With V trimmed by 5 bases and J by 8 bases, 10 bases remained unmatched. The CDR3 totals 16 residues. CDR3 region: CASSLIRGQGAYEQFF. CDR3 in DNA: TGTGCCAGCAGTCTCATTAGGGGACAGGGGGCCTATGAGCAGTTCTTC.